This T cell receptor beta chain was documented in a study of read filtering for tumor transcriptome and immune sequencing. In the study overall: Whole-transcriptome libraries were prepared after DNase treatment.

A remark on this clonotype: No antigen is known for it.

The library was built from around 380 ng RNA with molecular barcoded adaptors for alpha/delta and beta/gamma chains. MiXCR, run by TCRdb on the reads, gives a single entry per CDR3 protein. The table shows 100,000 to 150,000 distinct CDR3 sequences, with under 15% occurring only once. Germline V gene data show CDR1 as SEHNR and CDR2 as FQNEAQ (reference sequence). Trimming left V 1 base short and J 1 base short, with 7 bases between. The CDR3 extends over 14 amino acids. General observations from the study: Dropping single-read clonotypes raised IR-seq and RNA-seq shared-clonotype correlation.

Source material: a population of CD138-negative cells sorted from bone marrow. The chain couples TRBV7-9 to TRBJ1-1; D is unclear. This receptor was obtained from a donor aged 40 or over with multiple myeloma. The CDR3 loop is CASSLGHQNTEAFF. The CDR3 nucleotides are TGTGCCAGCAGCTTAGGACACCAGAACACTGAAGCTTTCTTT.